What follows are 27 T cell receptor beta chains derived from one specimen sequenced in a study of metastatic and nonmetastatic thyroid tumors. Every patient was untreated before thyroid surgery. MiXCR was used by TCRdb to re-call the PCR reads. Seen here are approximately 30,000 clones, roughly a quarter observed once, and the top ten hold 2% to 3%. Sequencing used blood. The receptors originated from a female donor with papillary thyroid cancer or a benign thyroid nodule (not recorded which). Some clones in this sample may be carry-over from other donors' samples.

In this sample, this clone turned up many times. A read error may be the cause here, since a much bigger clone is one base away. The sample carries other DNA sequences with the same CDR3. The chain uses TRBV5-1 and TRBJ1-6; D is perhaps TRBD1 (6 bases). The CDR3 loop spans 15 amino acids. Germline CDR1 SGHRS, CDR2 YFSETQ. Trimming shortened V by 4 bases and J by 10 bases, and 18 bases separated the two germline ends. CDR3 in amino acids: CASSARQGRSSPLHF. The DNA for the CDR3 is TGCGCCAGCAGCGCTCGGCAGGGGAGATCGTCACCCCTCCACTTT.

This clone was recorded many times. Other nucleotide sequences in the sample specify the same CDR3. This rearrangement joins TRBV6-4 to TRBJ2-2; 7 bases are a match to TRBD2. This CDR3 is 14 amino acids long. V lost 6 bases to trimming and J lost 7 bases; unmatched junction nucleotides: 8. The germline V gene encodes CDR1 MRHNA and CDR2 SNTAGT. In DNA, the CDR3 is TGTGCCAGCAGACGAGCGGGAACGGGCGGGGAGCTGTTTTTT. Translated: CASRRAGTGGELFF.

This clone is categorized as medium-sized (0.01 to 0.1%). Other nucleotide sequences from this sample produce the same CDR3. This rearrangement joins TRBV11-1 to TRBJ1-2; maybe TRBD1 (5 bases). This CDR3 is built from 16 residues. Germline CDR1 SGHAT, CDR2 FQDESV (reference sequence). Trimming removed 5 bases from V and 6 bases from J, with 22 bases in between. The CDR3, as DNA: TGTGCCAGCAGCCCCCGGGGCGGGGATACGATCCATGGCTACACCTTC. This translates into CASSPRGGDTIHGYTF. Full variable domain (remainder filled in from reference TRBV11-1 and TRBJ1-2): EAEVAQSPRYKITEKSQAVAFWCDPISGHATLYWYRQILGQGPELLVQFQDESVVDDSQLPKDRFSAERLKGVDSTLKIQPAELGDSAMYLCASSPRGGDTIHGYTFGSGTRLTVV.

This clone was counted many times. The chain uses TRBV20-1 and TRBJ2-2; D is possibly TRBD2 (6 bases). V was cut by 7 bases and J by 7 bases, with 16 bases left in between. Germline CDR1 is DFQATT and CDR2 is SNEGSKA (reference sequence). The CDR3 runs to 13 residues. CDR3 in DNA: TGCAGTGTTCCGGACTATTCGGTCGGGGAGCTGTTTTTT. Translated: CSVPDYSVGELFF.

Of note for this clone: One end of the junction fails to match germline, which may point to a read error. The chain employs TRBV3-1 and TRBJ1-2, with TRBD1 matching 7 bases. The germline V gene encodes CDR1 LGHDT and CDR2 YNNKEL (reference sequence). The CDR3 totals 18 residues. DNA of the CDR3: TGTGCCAGCATGCAAGAAATGGGACAGATACTGGGATCAAATGGCTACTCCTTC. This codes for CASMQEMGQILGSNGYSF.

This clone has a count of ten or more. For the CDR3, the DNA is TGTGCCAGCTCGTCTGAACAGGGTGGGAATCAGCCCCAGCATTTT. Protein sequence: CASSSEQGGNQPQHF. The rearrangement joins TRBV12-3 or TRBV12-4 to TRBJ1-5; D is perhaps TRBD1 (6 bases). The CDR3 loop spans 15 amino acids. Trimming removed 8 bases from V and 4 bases from J, with 18 bases in between.

V gene TRBV20-1 combines with J gene TRBJ2-1, with D perhaps matching TRBD1 (6 bases). The V gene's germline CDR1 is DFQATT and CDR2 SNEGSKA (reference sequence). CDR3 length: 14 residues. Trimming removed 4 bases at V and 8 bases at J, with 18 bases between. In DNA, the CDR3 is TGCAGTGCTACAACAGGGTTCTCCTTCGATGAGCAGTTCTTC. It translates to CSATTGFSFDEQFF.

This clone was seen at least ten times. This rearrangement joins TRBV9 to TRBJ2-3; TRBD2 agrees at 8 bases. CDR1 is SGDLS, CDR2 YYNGEE, per germline. Unmatched junction bases numbered 10, after V lost 0 bases and J lost 1 base. The CDR3 extends over 18 amino acids. DNA of the CDR3: TGTGCCAGCAGCGTAGGGACTAGCACGAAGGGCGGCACAGATACGCAGTATTTT. It is translated as CASSVGTSTKGGTDTQYF.

With regard to this clone: A junction boundary mismatches the germline segment, possibly from a read error. The rearrangement links TRBV20-1 to TRBJ2-3; D call uncertain. The CDR3 covers 12 residues. Looked up from germline, CDR1 is DFQATT and CDR2 is SNEGSKA (reference sequence). For the CDR3, the DNA is TGCAGTGCTACTAGAGCCACAGATAAGCAGTATTTT. It encodes CSATRATDKQYF.

This clone has a count of ten or more. The chain employs TRBV30 and TRBJ2-1; D is uncertain. The germline CDR1 and CDR2 sequences are GTSNPN and SVGIG (reference sequence). V lost 3 bases and J 8 bases, leaving 14 bases between the germline ends. The CDR3 spans 13 residues. The CDR3 loop reads CAWSYQSRYEQFF. The CDR3 DNA reads TGTGCCTGGAGCTACCAGTCCCGGTATGAGCAGTTCTTC.

This clone appeared a few times. The conserved closing phenylalanine or tryptophan is absent in this CDR3, likely reflecting a read error. The CDR3 loop reads CASRLRDSEYEQYS. The CDR3, as DNA: TGTGCCAGCAGACTCCGGGACAGCGAGTACGAGCAGTACTCC. The J gene is TRBJ2-7, the V gene TRBV27, with TRBD1 identical over 7 bases. The germline CDR1 and CDR2 sequences are MNHEY and SMNVEV (reference sequence). The CDR3 is 14 residues long. The J segment lost 4 bases and the V segment lost 6 bases, leaving 9 bases of the junction unmatched.

This chain connects TRBV6-2 or TRBV6-3 to TRBJ2-7; D might be TRBD2 (6 bases). This CDR3 is built from 16 residues. Germline CDR1 MNHEY, CDR2 SVGEGT. V lost 7 bases, J lost 5 bases, and 24 bases lay in between. CDR3: CASKGYVGGAVNEQYF. The CDR3 DNA is TGTGCCAGCAAGGGTTACGTGGGAGGAGCGGTCAACGAGCAGTACTTC.

The V and J genes are TRBV20-1 and TRBJ2-1, with D maybe TRBD1 (7 bases). The CDR3 is made up of 14 amino acids. Looked up from germline, CDR1 is DFQATT and CDR2 is SNEGSKA (reference sequence). Trimming stripped 0 bases from V and 10 bases from J, with 16 bases between. CDR3: CSARDQGGVEEQFF. In DNA form, the CDR3 reads TGCAGTGCTAGAGATCAGGGGGGAGTGGAAGAGCAGTTCTTC.

This clone was counted ten times or more. J is TRBJ1-1 and V is TRBV7-6; possibly TRBD1 for D (5 bases). Germline V CDR1 and CDR2: SGHVS, FNYEAQ. Trimming removed 4 bases at V and 0 bases at J, with 12 bases between. The CDR3 consists of 15 residues. The DNA of the CDR3 is TGTGCCAGCAGCTCCCCCGGGGCCCTGAACACTGAAGCTTTCTTT. Protein sequence: CASSSPGALNTEAFF.

By sample fraction, this clone is medium-sized. This rearrangement joins TRBV7-2 to TRBJ2-7; 10 bases fit TRBD2. CDR3 length: 18 amino acids. Germline assignment: CDR1 SGHTA and CDR2 FQGNSA. J was trimmed by 4 bases and V by 5 bases; bases with no gene match: 17. This chain's CDR3 is CASSRTQTSGSYGYEQYF. The CDR3 coding sequence is TGTGCCAGCAGCCGTACGCAGACTAGCGGGTCTTATGGATACGAGCAGTACTTC.

This clone was detected a few times. The chain combines TRBV20-1 with TRBJ1-1; perhaps TRBD1 as D (6 bases). Germline CDR1 DFQATT, CDR2 SNEGSKA (reference sequence). The CDR3 has 16 amino acids. Trimming left V 1 base short and J 0 bases short, with 15 bases between. The CDR3 is CSARVQGKGMNTEAFF. The DNA of the CDR3 is TGCAGTGCTAGAGTCCAGGGGAAAGGGATGAACACTGAAGCTTTCTTT.

A note on this clone: The conserved phenylalanine or tryptophan is not found at the CDR3 terminus, so this likely reflects a read error. Because the CDR3's place on the DNA is in doubt, the DNA is left out and the CDR3 is given as listed by TCRdb. This sequence joins TRBV12-5 and TRBJ2-3; the table's D call, TRBD2, was not checked against the DNA. Both ends counted, the CDR3 spans 17 residues. The germline V gene has CDR1 LGHNT and CDR2 FRNRAP. CDR3 amino acids: CASGLPTSGYSTDPLYC.

In this sample, this clone turned up many times. This chain joins TRBV19 and TRBJ1-1; D is perhaps TRBD1 (5 bases). The length of the CDR3 is 15 residues. From germline, CDR1 is LNHDA and CDR2 SQIVND (reference sequence). Deletions cut 5 bases from V and 0 bases from J, with 13 bases between. Here the CDR3 reads CASSDGGILNTEAFF. CDR3 nucleotide sequence: TGTGCCAGTAGTGATGGGGGAATCCTGAACACTGAAGCTTTCTTT.

The chain uses TRBV3-1 and TRBJ2-7, with a possible D match to TRBD1 (6 bases). The germline CDR1 and CDR2 sequences are LGHDT and YNNKEL (reference sequence). The ends were cut back, 9 bases at V and 3 bases at J, with 18 bases in the middle. This CDR3 has 14 residues. CDR3 nucleotides: TGTGCCAGAAGGAAGGGGGAGCTTCGCTACGAGCAGTACTTC. Its translation: CARRKGELRYEQYF.

A remark on this clone: A single base separates this from a much larger clone, so it may be a read error. This chain uses TRBV5-4 with TRBJ1-6; D ambiguous. The ends were cut back, 0 bases at V and 10 bases at J, with 14 bases in the middle. CDR3 length: 15 amino acids. The V gene's germline CDR1 is SGHNT and CDR2 YYREEE (reference sequence). CDR3 sequence reads: CASSLGPVAPSPLHF. DNA for the CDR3: TGTGCCAGCAGCTTGGGGCCAGTGGCCCCCTCACCCCTCCACTTT.

The table lists this clone with many counts. The genes are TRBV3-1 and TRBJ2-1; D remains unclear. V was cut by 0 bases and J by 14 bases, with 14 bases left in between. Per germline, CDR1 LGHDT and CDR2 YNNKEL (reference sequence). The CDR3 consists of 13 residues. CDR3 in amino acids: CASSQEFTLWKFF. The CDR3 nucleotides are TGTGCCAGCAGCCAAGAATTTACCTTATGGAAGTTCTTC.

The V gene is TRBV4-1, the J gene TRBJ2-3; D may correspond to TRBD1 or TRBD2 (6 bases each). The CDR3 runs to 17 residues. Looked up from germline, CDR1 is MGHRA and CDR2 is YSYEKL. Trimming cost V 4 bases and J 5 bases, with 22 bases left between them. The CDR3 DNA sequence: TGCGCCAGCAGCCGGGGGGCGGTAGTCAGGGTCGGAGATACGCAGTATTTT. The encoded protein is CASSRGAVVRVGDTQYF.

Ten or more counts support this clone. The chain employs TRBV5-6 and TRBJ1-3; 9 bases map to TRBD1. This CDR3 has 17 amino acids. With 4 bases clipped from V and 4 bases from J, the junction kept 12 bases outside the gene matches. Germline V gives CDR1 SGHDT, CDR2 YYEEEE. CDR3 in DNA: TGTGCCAGCAGCCGAATCCCGGGACAGGGATCCGGAAACACCATATATTTT. Protein: CASSRIPGQGSGNTIYF.

This rearrangement joins TRBV19 to TRBJ2-1; 10 bases are a match to TRBD2. V trimming: 3 bases; J trimming: 9 bases; junction bases outside the gene matches: 17. Germline CDR1 is LNHDA and CDR2 is SQIVND (reference sequence). This CDR3 has 18 amino acids. As DNA, the CDR3 is TGTGCCAGTAGTATCTCCCCCCCAGCGGGGGGGCCCCGCAGTGAGCAGTTCTTC. Translation: CASSISPPAGGPRSEQFF. The complete variable domain, with remaining parts taken from reference TRBV19 and TRBJ2-1, reads DGGITQSPKYLFRKEGQNVTLSCEQNLNHDAMYWYRQDPGQGLRLIYYSQIVNDFQKGDIAEGYSVSREKKESFPLTVTSAQKNPTAFYLCASSISPPAGGPRSEQFFGPGTRLTVL.

This clone was seen at least ten times. The chain is built from TRBV11-2 and TRBJ2-3; the match to TRBD1 covers 8 bases. CDR1 and CDR2 (germline): SGHAT, FQNNGV. The CDR3 contains 15 residues. Losses at the gene ends were 4 bases for V and 4 bases for J; bases not matched to a gene: 7. The CDR3 sequence is CASSSLGQGADTQYF. CDR3 nucleotide sequence: TGTGCCAGCAGCTCGCTCGGACAGGGCGCAGATACGCAGTATTTT.

In this sample, this clone turned up many times. The V call is TRBV7-8, the J call TRBJ2-5; 11 nucleotides align to TRBD2. This CDR3 is built from 15 residues. V gave up 2 bases and J gave up 4 bases; unmatched junction bases: 3. Germline loops: CDR1 SGHVS, CDR2 FQNEAQ. The CDR3 bases are TGTGCCAGCAGCTTACCTAGCGGGAGGATAGAGACCCAGTACTTC. Amino acids: CASSLPSGRIETQYF.

This clone was picked up many times. This chain connects TRBV11-2 to TRBJ2-1; D gene ambiguous. The V and J ends lost 0 bases and 3 bases respectively, with 6 bases between them. Germline values: CDR1 SGHAT, CDR2 FQNNGV. This CDR3 comprises 14 residues. CDR3 DNA sequence: TGTGCCAGCAGCTTAGATAAGGGCTACAATGAGCAGTTCTTC. Residues: CASSLDKGYNEQFF.